The rows below give T cell receptor beta chains drawn from one sample of a study of blood T cell repertoires in COVID-19. Sequencing used immunoSEQ multiplex PCR; TCRdb keeps in-frame clones, though not all of them. The data hold 250,000 to 350,000 clones, with 65% to 85% observed a single time. Sequenced input: peripheral blood. The receptor set was obtained from a person aged 65 to 85 with COVID-19, enrolled during active disease. Each CDR3 is given with its conserved first and last residue. A D gene is named only where the DNA matches it firmly.

v_call	j_call	d_call	cdr3_aa	cdr3_nt
TRBV4-1	TRBJ2-7	TRBD1	CASSQGTGMYEQYF	TGCGCCAGCAGCCAAGGGACAGGGATGTACGAGCAGTACTTC
TRBV6-6	TRBJ1-5	-	CASSRGNQPQHF	TGTGCCAGCAGCAGGGGCAATCAGCCCCAGCATTTT
TRBV3-1/TRBV3-2	TRBJ1-4	-	CASSRNYNSEKLFF	TGTGCCAGCAGCCGAAATTACAACAGTGAAAAACTGTTTTTT
TRBV19	TRBJ1-1	-	CASSIGSQGGGTEAFF	TGTGCCAGTAGTATAGGGTCCCAGGGCGGAGGGACTGAAGCTTTCTTT
TRBV12-3/TRBV12-4	TRBJ1-1	-	CASSRGRTEAFF	TGTGCCAGCAGCCGAGGGCGAACTGAAGCTTTCTTT
TRBV11-2	TRBJ2-2	TRBD2	CASSSGAQNTGELFF	TGTGCCAGCAGTAGCGGGGCTCAGAACACCGGGGAGCTGTTTTTT
TRBV12-3/TRBV12-4	TRBJ1-2	TRBD1	CASSLRRGRTF	TGTGCCAGCAGTTTAAGGAGGGGGCGCACCTTC
TRBV29-1	TRBJ2-3	-	CSGSWGGSTDTQYF	TGCAGCGGCTCTTGGGGCGGCAGCACAGATACGCAGTATTTT
TRBV23-1	TRBJ2-3	TRBD2	CASSRGSGTDTQYF	TGCGCCAGCAGTCGCGGGAGTGGCACAGATACGCAGTATTTT
TRBV11-1	TRBJ2-1	TRBD1	CASSSTGGFNEQFF	TGTGCCAGCAGCTCGACAGGGGGCTTCAATGAGCAGTTCTTC
TRBV10-3	TRBJ1-1	TRBD1	CATQIDRAFEAFF	TGTGCCACCCAGATAGACAGGGCATTTGAAGCTTTCTTT
TRBV5-5	TRBJ1-2	-	CASSLDVAYGYTF	TGTGCCAGCAGCTTGGATGTGGCCTATGGCTACACCTTC
TRBV15	TRBJ2-7	TRBD1	CATSRDRGYEQYF	TGTGCCACCAGCAGGGACAGGGGATACGAGCAGTACTTC
TRBV5-1	TRBJ2-2	-	CASSLEGDSRTGELFF	TGCGCCAGCAGCTTGGAAGGGGATTCACGTACCGGGGAGCTGTTTTTT
TRBV15	TRBJ2-1	TRBD2	CATSRERGEKQFF	TGTGCCACCAGCAGGGAGCGGGGGGAAAAGCAGTTCTTC
TRBV7-8	TRBJ2-3	-	CASAPGSTDTQYF	TGTGCCAGCGCTCCAGGGAGCACAGATACGCAGTATTTT
TRBV10-1	TRBJ2-7	TRBD1	CASSERWSLGQGGNEQYF	TGCGCCAGCAGTGAGAGATGGAGTCTGGGACAGGGGGGTAACGAGCAGTACTTC
TRBV21-1	TRBJ1-2	-	CASRIVNYGYTF	TGTGCCAGCAGGATAGTTAACTATGGCTACACCTTC